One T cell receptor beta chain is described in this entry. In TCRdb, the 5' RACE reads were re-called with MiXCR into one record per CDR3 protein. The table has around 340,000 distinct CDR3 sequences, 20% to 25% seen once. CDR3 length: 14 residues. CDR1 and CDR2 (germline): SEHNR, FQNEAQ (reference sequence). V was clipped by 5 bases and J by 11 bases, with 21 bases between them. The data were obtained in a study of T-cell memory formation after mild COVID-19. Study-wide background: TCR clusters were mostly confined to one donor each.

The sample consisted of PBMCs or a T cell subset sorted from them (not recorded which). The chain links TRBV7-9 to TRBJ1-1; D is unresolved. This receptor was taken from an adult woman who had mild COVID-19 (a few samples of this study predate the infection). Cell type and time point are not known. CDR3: CASSLEGWGLGAFF. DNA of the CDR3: TGTGCCAGCAGCCTCGAGGGCTGGGGATTAGGCGCTTTCTTT.